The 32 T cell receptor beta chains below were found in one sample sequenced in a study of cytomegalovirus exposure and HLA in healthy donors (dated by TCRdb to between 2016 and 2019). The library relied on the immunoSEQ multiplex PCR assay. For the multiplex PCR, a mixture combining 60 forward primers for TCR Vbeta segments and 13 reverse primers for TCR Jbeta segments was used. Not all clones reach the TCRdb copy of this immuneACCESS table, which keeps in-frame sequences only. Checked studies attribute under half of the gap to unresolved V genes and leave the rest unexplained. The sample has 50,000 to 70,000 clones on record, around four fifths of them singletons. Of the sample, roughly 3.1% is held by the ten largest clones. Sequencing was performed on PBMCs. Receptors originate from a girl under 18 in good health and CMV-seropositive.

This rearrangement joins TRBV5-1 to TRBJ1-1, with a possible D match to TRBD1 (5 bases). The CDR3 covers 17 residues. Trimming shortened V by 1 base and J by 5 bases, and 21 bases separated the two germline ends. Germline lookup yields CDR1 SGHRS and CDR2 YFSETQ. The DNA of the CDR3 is TGCGCCAGCAGCTTGCTAGGGGTCGGGGGAAAAAGGACTGAAGCTTTCTTT. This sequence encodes CASSLLGVGGKRTEAFF.

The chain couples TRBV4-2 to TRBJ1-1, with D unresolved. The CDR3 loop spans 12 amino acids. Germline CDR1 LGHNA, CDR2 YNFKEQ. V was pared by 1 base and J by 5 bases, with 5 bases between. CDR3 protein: CASSQGETEAFF. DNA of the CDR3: TGTGCCAGCAGCCAAGGTGAGACTGAAGCTTTCTTT.

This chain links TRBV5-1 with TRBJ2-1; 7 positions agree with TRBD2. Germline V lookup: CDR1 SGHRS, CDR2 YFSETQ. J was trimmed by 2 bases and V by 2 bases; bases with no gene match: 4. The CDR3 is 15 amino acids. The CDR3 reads CASSLSGIAYNEQFF. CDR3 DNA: TGCGCCAGCAGCTTAAGCGGGATCGCCTACAATGAGCAGTTCTTC.

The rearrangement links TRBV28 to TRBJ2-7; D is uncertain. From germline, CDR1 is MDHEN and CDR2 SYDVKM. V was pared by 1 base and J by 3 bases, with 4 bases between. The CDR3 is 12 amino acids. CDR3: CASSLYSYEQYF. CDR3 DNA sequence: TGTGCCAGCAGTTTATACAGCTACGAGCAGTACTTC.

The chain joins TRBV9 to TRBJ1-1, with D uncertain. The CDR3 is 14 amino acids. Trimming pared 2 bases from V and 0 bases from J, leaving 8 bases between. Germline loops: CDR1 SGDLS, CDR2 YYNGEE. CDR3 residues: CASSVREVNTEAFF. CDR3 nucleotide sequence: TGTGCCAGCAGCGTTAGGGAGGTGAACACTGAAGCTTTCTTT.

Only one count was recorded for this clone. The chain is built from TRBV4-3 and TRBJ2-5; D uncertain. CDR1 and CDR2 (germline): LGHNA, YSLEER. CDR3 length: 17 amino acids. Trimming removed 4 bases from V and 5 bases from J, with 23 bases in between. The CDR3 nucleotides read TGCGCCAGCAGCCCAAGAGTTAGTCAGCGAGAGACGGAGACCCAGTACTTC. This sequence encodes CASSPRVSQRETETQYF.

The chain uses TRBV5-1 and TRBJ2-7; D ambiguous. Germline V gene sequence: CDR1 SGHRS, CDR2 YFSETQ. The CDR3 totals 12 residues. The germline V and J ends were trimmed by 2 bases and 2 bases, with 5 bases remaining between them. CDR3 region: CASSFTTYEQYF. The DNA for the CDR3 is TGCGCCAGCAGCTTCACAACCTACGAGCAGTACTTC.

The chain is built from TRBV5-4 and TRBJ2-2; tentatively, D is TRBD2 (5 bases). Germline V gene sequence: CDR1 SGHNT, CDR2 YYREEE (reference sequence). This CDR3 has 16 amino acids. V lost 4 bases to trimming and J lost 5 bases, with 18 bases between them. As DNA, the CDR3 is TGTGCCAGCAGCCCAAACAGTCCGGGAAAAACCGGGGAGCTGTTTTTT. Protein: CASSPNSPGKTGELFF.

CDR3 residues: CASSPLPQGAYEQYF. CDR3 in DNA: TGTGCCAGCAGTCCTCTCCCGCAGGGGGCCTACGAGCAGTACTTC. This rearrangement joins TRBV28 to TRBJ2-7; 7 bases line up with TRBD1. The CDR3 extends over 15 amino acids. With 5 bases clipped from V and 2 bases from J, the junction kept 9 bases outside the gene matches. CDR1 MDHEN and CDR2 SYDVKM come from the germline V gene.

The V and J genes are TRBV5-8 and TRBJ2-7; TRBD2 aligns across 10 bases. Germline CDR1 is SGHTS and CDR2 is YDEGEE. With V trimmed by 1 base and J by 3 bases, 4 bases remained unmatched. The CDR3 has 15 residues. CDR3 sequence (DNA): TGTGCCAGCAGCTTGACAAGACTAGCGGGCTACGAGCAGTACGTC. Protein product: CASSLTRLAGYEQYV.

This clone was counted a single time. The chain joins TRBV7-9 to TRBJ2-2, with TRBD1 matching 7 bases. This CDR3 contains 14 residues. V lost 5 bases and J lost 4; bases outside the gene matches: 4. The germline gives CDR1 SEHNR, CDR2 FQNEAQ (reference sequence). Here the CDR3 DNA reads TGTGCCAGCAGCCCCGGGACAGCCACCGGGGAGCTGTTTTTT. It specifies CASSPGTATGELFF.

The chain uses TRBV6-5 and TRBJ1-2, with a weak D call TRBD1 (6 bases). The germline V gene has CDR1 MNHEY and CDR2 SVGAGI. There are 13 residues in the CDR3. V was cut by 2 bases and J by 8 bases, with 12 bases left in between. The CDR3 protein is CASSYPGGKGYTF. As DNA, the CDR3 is TGTGCCAGCAGTTACCCGGGGGGCAAGGGCTACACCTTC.

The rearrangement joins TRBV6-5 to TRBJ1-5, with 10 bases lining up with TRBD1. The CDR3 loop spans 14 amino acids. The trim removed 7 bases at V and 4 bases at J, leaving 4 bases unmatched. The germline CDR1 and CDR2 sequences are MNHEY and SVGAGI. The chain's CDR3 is CASKTGGPNQPQHF. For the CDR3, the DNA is TGTGCCAGCAAGACAGGGGGCCCTAATCAGCCCCAGCATTTT.

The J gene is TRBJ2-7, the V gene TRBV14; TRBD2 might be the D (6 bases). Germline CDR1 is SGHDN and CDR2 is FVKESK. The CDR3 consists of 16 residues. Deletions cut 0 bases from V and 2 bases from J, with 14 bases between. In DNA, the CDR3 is TGTGCCAGCAGCCAAGATTTGGGGAGGCGGACCTACGAGCAGTACTTC. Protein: CASSQDLGRRTYEQYF.

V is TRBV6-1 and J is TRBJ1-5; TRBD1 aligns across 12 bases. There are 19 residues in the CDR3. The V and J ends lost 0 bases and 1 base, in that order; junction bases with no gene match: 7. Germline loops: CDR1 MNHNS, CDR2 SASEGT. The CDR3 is CASSEAGTGGAGSNQPQHF. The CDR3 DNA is TGTGCCAGCAGTGAAGCCGGGACAGGGGGCGCGGGGAGCAATCAGCCCCAGCATTTT.

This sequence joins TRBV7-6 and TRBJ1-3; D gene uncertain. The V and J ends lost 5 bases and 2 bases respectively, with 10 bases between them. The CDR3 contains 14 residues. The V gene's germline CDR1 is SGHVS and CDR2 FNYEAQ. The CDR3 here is CASSPRTTGNTIYF. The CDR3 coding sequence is TGTGCCAGCAGCCCACGGACTACTGGAAACACCATATATTTT.

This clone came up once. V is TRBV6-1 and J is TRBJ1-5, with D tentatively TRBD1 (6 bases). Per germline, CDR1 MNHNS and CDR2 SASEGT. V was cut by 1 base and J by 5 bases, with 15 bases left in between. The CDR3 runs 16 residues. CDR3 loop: CASSEVGRGFYQPQHF. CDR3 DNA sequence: TGTGCCAGCAGTGAAGTAGGCAGGGGCTTTTATCAGCCCCAGCATTTT.

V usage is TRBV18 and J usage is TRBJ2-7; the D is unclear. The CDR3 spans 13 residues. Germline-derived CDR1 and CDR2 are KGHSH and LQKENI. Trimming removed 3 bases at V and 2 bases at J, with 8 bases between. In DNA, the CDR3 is TGTGCCAGCTCACCTCGCGAAGCCTACGAGCAGTACTTC. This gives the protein CASSPREAYEQYF.

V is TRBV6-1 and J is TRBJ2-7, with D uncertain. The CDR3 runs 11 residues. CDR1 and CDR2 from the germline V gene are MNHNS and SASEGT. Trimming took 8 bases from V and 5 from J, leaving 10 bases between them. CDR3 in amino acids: CASWAGDEQYF. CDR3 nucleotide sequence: TGTGCCAGCTGGGCAGGCGACGAGCAGTACTTC.

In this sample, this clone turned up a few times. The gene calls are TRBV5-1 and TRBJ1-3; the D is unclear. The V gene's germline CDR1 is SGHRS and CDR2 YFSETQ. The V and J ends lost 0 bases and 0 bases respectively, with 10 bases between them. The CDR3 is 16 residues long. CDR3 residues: CASSLAGSISGNTIYF. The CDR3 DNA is TGCGCCAGCAGCTTGGCGGGGTCCATCTCTGGAAACACCATATATTTT.

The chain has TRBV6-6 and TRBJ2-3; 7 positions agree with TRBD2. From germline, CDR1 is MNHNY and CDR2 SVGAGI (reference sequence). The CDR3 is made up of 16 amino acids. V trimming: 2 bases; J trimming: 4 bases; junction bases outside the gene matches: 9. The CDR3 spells CASSYGAAGVADTQYF. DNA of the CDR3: TGTGCCAGCAGTTACGGGGCGGCGGGAGTAGCAGATACGCAGTATTTT.

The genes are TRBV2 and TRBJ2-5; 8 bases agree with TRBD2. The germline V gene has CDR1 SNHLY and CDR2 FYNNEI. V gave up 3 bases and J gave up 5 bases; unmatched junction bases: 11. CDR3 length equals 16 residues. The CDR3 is CASSEVRAGGRETQYF. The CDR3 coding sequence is TGTGCCAGCAGTGAGGTTAGGGCGGGGGGACGGGAGACCCAGTACTTC.

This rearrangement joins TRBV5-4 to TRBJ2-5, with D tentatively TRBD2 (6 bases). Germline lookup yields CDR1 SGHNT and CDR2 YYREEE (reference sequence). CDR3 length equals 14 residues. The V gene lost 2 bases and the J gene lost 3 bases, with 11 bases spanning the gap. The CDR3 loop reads CASSLIAAKETQYF. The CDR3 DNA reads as TGTGCCAGCAGCTTAATAGCGGCCAAAGAGACCCAGTACTTC.

This CDR3 reads CASSVGGRDQFF. The CDR3 coding sequence is TGTGCCAGCAGCGTAGGCGGGCGGGACCAGTTCTTC. The rearrangement joins TRBV9 to TRBJ2-1; maybe TRBD2 (6 bases). Trimming removed 0 bases at V and 13 bases at J, with 11 bases between. In germline, CDR1 is SGDLS, CDR2 YYNGEE. This CDR3 comprises 12 residues.

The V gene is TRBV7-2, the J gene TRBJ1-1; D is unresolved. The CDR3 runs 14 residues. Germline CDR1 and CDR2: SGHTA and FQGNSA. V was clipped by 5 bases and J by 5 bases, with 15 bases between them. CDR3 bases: TGTGCCAGCAGCCCACTCAGCCCGGGGACTGAAGCTTTCTTT. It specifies CASSPLSPGTEAFF.

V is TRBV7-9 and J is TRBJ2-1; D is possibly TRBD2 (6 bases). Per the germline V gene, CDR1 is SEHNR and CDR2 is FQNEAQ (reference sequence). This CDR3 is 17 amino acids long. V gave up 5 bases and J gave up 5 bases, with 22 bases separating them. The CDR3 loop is CASSASSRGRGHNEQFF. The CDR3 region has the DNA TGTGCCAGCAGCGCGTCCAGCCGGGGGAGAGGCCACAATGAGCAGTTCTTC.

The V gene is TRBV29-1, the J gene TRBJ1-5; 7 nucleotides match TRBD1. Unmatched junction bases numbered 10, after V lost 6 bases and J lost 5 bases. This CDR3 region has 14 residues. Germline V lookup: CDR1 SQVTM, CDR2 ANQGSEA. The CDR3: CSVTGTADDQPQHF. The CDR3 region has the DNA TGCAGCGTGACGGGGACAGCGGACGATCAGCCCCAGCATTTT.

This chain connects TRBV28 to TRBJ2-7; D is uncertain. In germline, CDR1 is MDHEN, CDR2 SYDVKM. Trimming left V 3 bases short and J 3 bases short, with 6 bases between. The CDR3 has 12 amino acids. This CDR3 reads CASSFRVYEQYF. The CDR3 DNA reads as TGTGCCAGCAGTTTTCGGGTCTACGAGCAGTACTTC.

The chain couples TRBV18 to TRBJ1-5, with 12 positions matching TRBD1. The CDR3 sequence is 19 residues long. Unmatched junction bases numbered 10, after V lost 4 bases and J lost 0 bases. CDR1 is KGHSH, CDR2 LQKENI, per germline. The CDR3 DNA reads TGTGCCAGCTCACAAGCCGGGACAGGGGGCTCCCATAGCAATCAGCCCCAGCATTTT. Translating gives CASSQAGTGGSHSNQPQHF.

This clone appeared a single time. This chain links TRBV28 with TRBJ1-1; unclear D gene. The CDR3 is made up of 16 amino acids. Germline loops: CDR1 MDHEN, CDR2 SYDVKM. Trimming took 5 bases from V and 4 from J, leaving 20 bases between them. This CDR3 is CASSLPLSGSGTEAFF. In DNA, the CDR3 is TGTGCCAGCAGTCTTCCACTGTCGGGATCGGGCACTGAAGCTTTCTTT.

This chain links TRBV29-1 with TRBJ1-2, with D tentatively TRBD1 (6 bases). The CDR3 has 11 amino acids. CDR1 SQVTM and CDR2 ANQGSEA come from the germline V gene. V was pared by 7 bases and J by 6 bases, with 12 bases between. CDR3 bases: TGCAGCGCCCGAGGGGGAGATGGCTACACCTTC. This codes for CSARGGDGYTF. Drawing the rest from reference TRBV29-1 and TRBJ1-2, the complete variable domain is SAVISQKPSRDICQRGTSLTIQCQVDSQVTMMFWYRQQPGQSLTLIATANQGSEATYESGFVIDKFPISRPNLTFSTLTVSNMSPEDSSIYLCSARGGDGYTFGSGTRLTVV.

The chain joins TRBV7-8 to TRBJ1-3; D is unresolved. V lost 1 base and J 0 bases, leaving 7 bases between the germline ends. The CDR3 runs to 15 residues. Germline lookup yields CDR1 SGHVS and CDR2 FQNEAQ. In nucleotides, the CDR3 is TGTGCCAGCAGCTTAGGCCAGTTCTCTGGAAACACCATATATTTT. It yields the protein CASSLGQFSGNTIYF.